Below are 2 T cell receptor beta chains sequenced from a single sample in a study of blood T cell repertoires in COVID-19. Profiling relied on immunoSEQ multiplex PCR, and the TCRdb table lists in-frame clones only, not all of them. The repertoire holds about 120,000 clones, with 84% as singletons. Material for sequencing was PBMCs or T cells enriched from blood (not recorded which). The receptors stem from a woman younger than 45 who had recovered from COVID-19.

The chain uses TRBV6-2 or TRBV6-3 and TRBJ1-2, with TRBD1 identical over 7 bases. This CDR3 is 13 amino acids long. V shed 5 bases and J 4 bases; nucleotides not matched to a gene: 4. CDR1 and CDR2 (germline): MNHEY, SVGEGT. The CDR3 here is CASSPGTVYGYTF. In DNA form, the CDR3 reads TGTGCCAGCAGTCCGGGGACAGTCTATGGCTACACCTTC.

In its sample, this clone was seen a few times. The J gene is TRBJ2-3, the V gene TRBV6-4; D possibly corresponds to TRBD2 (5 bases). The V gene's germline CDR1 is MRHNA and CDR2 SNTAGT. This CDR3 has 14 residues. V dropped 0 bases and J dropped 6 bases, with 10 bases sitting between them. DNA for the CDR3: TGTGCCAGCAGTGACTCGCGGGCGCTTGATACGCAGTATTTT. This encodes CASSDSRALDTQYF.